The clone carrying this T cell receptor beta chain is deemed medium-sized. The library targeted TCRbeta and was prepared with unique molecular identifiers. TCRdb used MiXCR to reprocess the PCR reads, holding one entry per CDR3 protein. The sample lists roughly 74,000 distinct CDR3 sequences, 15% to 20% seen once, with about 51% in the top ten. The source of the sample is a study of T-cell reconstitution after alpha-beta-depleted transplantation in children. Trimming cost V 9 bases and J 6 bases, with 18 bases left between them. CDR1 is MNHNY and CDR2 is SVGAGI in the germline V gene (reference sequence). The CDR3 extends over 13 amino acids.

This material consisted of PBMCs, mostly from graft donor cells, taken 360 days after TCRalphabeta/CD19-depleted stem cell transplant. The genes are TRBV6-6 and TRBJ2-7; D is undetermined. The clonotype originates from a male patient aged 2-9 years who had a stem cell transplant for acute lymphoblastic leukemia, so the T cells may come from the graft donor. CDR3 region: CASTDSSWSEQYF. The DNA for the CDR3 is TGTGCCAGTACTGACTCCAGTTGGTCCGAGCAGTACTTC.